This is a list of T cell receptor beta chains from one sample in a study of glioma-infiltrating T cells. TCRdb re-called the multiplex PCR reads with MiXCR, one entry per CDR3 protein. The table includes some 130,000 distinct CDR3 sequences, more than 20% detected once. The sample consisted of glioma tissue, nonneoplastic brain tissue, or PBMCs (not recorded which). These receptors originate from a human donor with low-grade glioma or glioblastoma, undergoing nonglioma brain surgery, or in good health (not recorded which). The CDR3 runs from the conserved cysteine through the conserved F or W. Expanded clones get a size class; other rows say once, few or many, or leave the size out.

V gene	clone size	J gene	CDR3 protein
TRBV14	many	TRBJ2-3	CASSQDRTGAEDTQYF
TRBV7-2	few	TRBJ2-3	CASSGGVGDTQYF
TRBV2	.	TRBJ2-3	CASSGGQSPEYF
TRBV14	.	TRBJ2-5	CASSSPTGNGETQYF
TRBV5-4	.	TRBJ2-3	CASSLPSSDTQYF
TRBV6-2/TRBV6-3	.	TRBJ2-1	CASSQHYSGAYNEQFF
TRBV20-1	many	TRBJ2-5	CSARDGGGRETQYF
TRBV7-2	.	TRBJ2-3	CASSLGYLNSTDTQYF
TRBV7-3	few	TRBJ2-3	CASSLSGGSTDTQYF
TRBV6-9	.	TRBJ2-4	CASSYMTRAKSIQYF
TRBV7-2	.	TRBJ2-3	CASSSRGQGATDTQYF
TRBV7-3	.	TRBJ2-2	CASSLTGTGNTGDLFF
TRBV14	few	TRBJ1-1	CASSQDYRGTEAFF
TRBV4-1	few	TRBJ1-1	CASSQGPGGTEAFF
TRBV25-1	.	TRBJ2-1	CASSVTNWNEQLF
TRBV4-2	few	TRBJ2-3	CASSQAGPDTQYF
TRBV24-1	.	TRBJ2-2	CATSDPWPQGVTGELFF
TRBV4-1	few	TRBJ2-1	CASSRTGTGLYNEQFF
TRBV28	few	TRBJ2-2	CASNRRGGTYTGELFF
TRBV6-1	few	TRBJ2-1	CASSSPGGWGGNEQFF
TRBV19	.	TRBJ1-2	CASQYRGNYGYTF
TRBV6-1	many	TRBJ2-1	CASTRPASPPEQFF
TRBV12-3/TRBV12-4	.	TRBJ2-5	CASSLRLAGCTQYF
TRBV27	many	TRBJ2-2	CASSTDSLANTGELFF
TRBV7-2	many	TRBJ2-5	CASSLGQGRQETQYF
TRBV7-9	few	TRBJ1-2	CASRSGGGYGYTF
TRBV28	few	TRBJ1-5	CASSSAGEINQPQHF
TRBV6-1	many	TRBJ2-3	CASREQGAVTDTQYF
TRBV6-1	few	TRBJ1-3	CASSTTDRGGNTIYF
TRBV19	.	TRBJ1-5	CASDQRGLGNQPQHF
TRBV11-2	.	TRBJ2-3	CASSSRRGDTQYF
TRBV29-1	.	TRBJ2-1	CSLRQNNEQFF
TRBV4-2	few	TRBJ2-3	CASSQQAGGWTDTQYF
TRBV4-1	many	TRBJ1-1	CASSQAQPATREGTEAFF
TRBV18	few	TRBJ1-5	CASSPGRGTPGRKPQHF
TRBV7-3	few	TRBJ1-1	CASSLSPAGMNTEAFF
TRBV6-2/TRBV6-3	.	TRBJ2-1	CAASDPGQGRSWTEQFF
TRBV19	.	TRBJ1-1	CASSIGPQGRTTEAFF